This T cell receptor beta chain was recovered during a study of blood T cell repertoires in COVID-19 (dated by TCRdb to 2020 to 2022). For the study in its entirety: Samples covering the acute and convalescent phases of COVID-19 were provided by collaborators in the United States, Italy and Spain. The prospective study material was composed of cDNA or gDNA derived from T cells, B-cell-depleted T cells, or PBMCs. The dataset comprised deeply sampled blood TCRbeta repertoires from subjects exposed to, actively infected with, or recovered from COVID-19. The repertoires were released in a freely available public database intended as a resource for research on the immune response to SARS-CoV-2. The samples were drawn from the first 160 participants of the ongoing ImmuneRACE study and from 950 to 1,500 subjects provided by 6 global collaborators. A de-identified subject ID, COVID-19 status, age in years and sex were almost always included in the sample metadata. Where available, HLA class I and class II types were taken from metadata supplied by the sample provider and were not determined by assay-based typing. Study-wide conclusions, independent of this receptor: The quantity of clinical and demographic metadata differed by source and by participant and was supplied without curation.

Collaborating institutions collected whole blood in K2EDTA tubes following their own protocols. For TCRbeta analysis, collaborators shipped samples as frozen whole blood, isolated PBMCs, or DNA extracted from either of those sample types. After removal of 1 base from V and 6 bases from J, the junction retains 10 bases not matched to a gene. The germline V gene gives CDR1 as SGHVS and CDR2 as FQNEAQ. From the cysteine up to the phenylalanine, the CDR3 has a length of 16 residues. Left in the record is the CDR3 DNA by itself, 48 bases read in frame from the first base. TCRbeta CDR3 regions were amplified from genomic DNA by means of the immunoSEQ Assay, a bias-controlled multiplex PCR. In the source study's methods: The number of nucleated cells in each sample was estimated by amplification of reference gene primers within the assay. To quantify the absolute abundance of each unique TCRbeta CDR3 rearrangement, sequence reads were collapsed and filtered. For each sample, productive Simpson clonality was calculated as the square root of Simpson's diversity index across productive rearrangements. Here the immuneACCESS table is served through TCRdb, limited to in-frame sequences with V and J called. Missing clones are a known gap in these copies; in checked studies unresolved V genes cover under half, and the rest lacks a known reason. The D gene and trimming were derived from the DNA, and the V and J assignments and clone size from that table. A total of some 150,000 clones appear in this sample, under 85% of them only once. The ten largest clones take up roughly 1.4% of the sample.

Points on this clone: Its antigen has not been determined. No quality values exist for individual bases; no much larger clone is one base distant.

The chain links TRBV7-8 with TRBJ2-7; TRBD1 aligns with 9 central bases. Sequenced: peripheral blood. This clonotype was sampled from a human donor in a cohort sampled during active COVID-19. The nucleotide sequence reads TGTGCCAGCAGCTTAGGCACACCCCGGACAGGGGCCGAGCAGTACTTC. The resulting protein is CASSLGTPRTGAEQYF.